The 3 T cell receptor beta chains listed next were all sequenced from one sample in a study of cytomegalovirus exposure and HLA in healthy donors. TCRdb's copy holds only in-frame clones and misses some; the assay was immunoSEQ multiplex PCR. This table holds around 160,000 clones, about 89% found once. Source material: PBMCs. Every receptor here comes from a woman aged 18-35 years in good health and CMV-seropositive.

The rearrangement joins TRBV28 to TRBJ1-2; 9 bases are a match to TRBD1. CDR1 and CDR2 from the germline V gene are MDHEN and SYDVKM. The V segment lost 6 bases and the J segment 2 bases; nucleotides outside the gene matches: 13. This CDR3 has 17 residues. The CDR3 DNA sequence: TGTGCCAGCAGCCTACCTGAACCCGGGACAGGGAACTATGGCTACACCTTC. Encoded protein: CASSLPEPGTGNYGYTF.

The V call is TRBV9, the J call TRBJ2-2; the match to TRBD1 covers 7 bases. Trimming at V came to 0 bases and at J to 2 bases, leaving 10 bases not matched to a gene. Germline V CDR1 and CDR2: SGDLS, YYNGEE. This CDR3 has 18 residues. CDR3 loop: CASSVEEMTGHNTGELFF. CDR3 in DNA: TGTGCCAGCAGCGTAGAGGAGATGACAGGGCATAACACCGGGGAGCTGTTTTTT.

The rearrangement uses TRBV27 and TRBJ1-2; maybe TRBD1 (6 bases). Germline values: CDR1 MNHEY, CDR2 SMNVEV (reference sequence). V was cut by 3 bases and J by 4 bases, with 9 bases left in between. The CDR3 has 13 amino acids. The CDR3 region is CASSFRGSYGYTF. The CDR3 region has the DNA TGTGCCAGCAGTTTTAGGGGGAGCTATGGCTACACCTTC.